This TCR beta chain was retrieved from a study of T cells in Graves' hyperthyroidism and ophthalmopathy. Stable Graves' hyperthyroidism meant no ophthalmopathy progression within 18 months. Patients showing uncontrolled infection, other autoimmune disease, pregnancy or lactation were ineligible. The PBMCs were sourced from fresh peripheral blood (approximately 9.6 ml). In this sample, this clonotype turned up a few times. Its antigen remains unidentified. TCR beta CDR3 regions were amplified from RNA. First-round RT-PCR with HTBI primers amplified the TCR CDR3 region. TCRdb re-analysed the multiplex PCR reads in MiXCR, keeping a single row per CDR3 protein. The sample has around 520,000 distinct CDR3 sequences; around 15% are singletons. Whole-study findings and limits: In blood, most of the thyroid clonotypes expanded above 0.001 were also present.

Germline loops: CDR1 LNHDA, CDR2 SQIVND (reference sequence). This CDR3 has 15 amino acids. V lost 3 bases, J lost 5 bases, and 14 bases lay in between. This chain joins TRBV19 and TRBJ2-1; perhaps TRBD1 as D (5 bases). The sequencing sample was made of blood. This sequence originates from a woman aged 40 to 49 with Graves' hyperthyroidism. The DNA of the CDR3 is TGTGCCAGTAGTATGGTAGGGGCCGAAAACAATGAGCAGTTCTTC. Protein sequence: CASSMVGAENNEQFF.